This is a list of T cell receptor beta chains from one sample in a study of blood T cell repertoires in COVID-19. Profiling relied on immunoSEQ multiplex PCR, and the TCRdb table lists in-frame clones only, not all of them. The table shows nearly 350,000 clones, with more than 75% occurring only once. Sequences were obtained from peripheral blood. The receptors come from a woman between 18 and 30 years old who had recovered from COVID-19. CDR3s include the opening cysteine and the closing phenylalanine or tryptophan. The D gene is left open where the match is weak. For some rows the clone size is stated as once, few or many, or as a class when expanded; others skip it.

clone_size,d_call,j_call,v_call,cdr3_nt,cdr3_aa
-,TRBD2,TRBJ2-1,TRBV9,TGTGCCAGCAGCGTATGGCGGGAGGGTTCCTACAATGAGCAGTTCTTC,CASSVWREGSYNEQFF
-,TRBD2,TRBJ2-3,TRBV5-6,TGTGCCAGCAGCTTGGCTAGCGGGAGTCTCACAGATACGCAGTATTTT,CASSLASGSLTDTQYF
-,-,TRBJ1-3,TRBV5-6,TGTGCCAGCAGCCCACAACCGGGATTCTCTGGAAACACCATATATTTT,CASSPQPGFSGNTIYF
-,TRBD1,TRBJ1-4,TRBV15,TGTGCCACCAGCAGACGACAGGGCTCAACTAATGAAAAACTGTTTTTT,CATSRRQGSTNEKLFF
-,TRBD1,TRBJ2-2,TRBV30,TGTGCCTGGAACAGGGGGGCCGGGGAGCTGTTTTTT,CAWNRGAGELFF
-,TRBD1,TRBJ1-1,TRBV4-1,TGCGCCAGCAGCCAAGAGACGGGACAGGGAATAACTGAAGCTTTCTTT,CASSQETGQGITEAFF
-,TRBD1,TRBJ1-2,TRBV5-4,TGTGCCAGCAGCTTTCCCCTTCGACAGGGCTCCTATGGCTACACCTTC,CASSFPLRQGSYGYTF
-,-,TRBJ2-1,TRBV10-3,TGTGCCATCAGTCAGACTAGCAATGAGCAGTTCTTC,CAISQTSNEQFF
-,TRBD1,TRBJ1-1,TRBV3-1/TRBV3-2,TGTGCCAGCAGTCAGAAACGAGGGGGCAGTAACACTGAAGCTTTCTTT,CASSQKRGGSNTEAFF
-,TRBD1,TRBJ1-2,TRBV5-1,TGCGCCAGCAGCTCTAGGACAGGGAATGGCTACACCTTC,CASSSRTGNGYTF
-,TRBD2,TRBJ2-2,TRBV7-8,TGTGCCAGCAGCTTAGTTAGCGGGGGTGCGTCCGGGGAGCTGTTTTTT,CASSLVSGGASGELFF
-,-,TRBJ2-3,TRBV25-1,TGTGCCAGCAGGAACAGGCGCACAGATACGCAGTATTTT,CASRNRRTDTQYF
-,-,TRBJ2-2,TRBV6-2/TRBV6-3,TGTGCCAGCAGTCCCCGGGTGACGGGGGAGCTGTTTTTT,CASSPRVTGELFF
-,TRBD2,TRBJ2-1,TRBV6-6,TGTGCCGGAACCCCGGGACTAGCGGTCGAGTACAATGAGCAGTTCTTC,CAGTPGLAVEYNEQFF
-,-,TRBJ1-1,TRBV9,TGTGCCAGCAGCGTAGTCCACAGGGCGAACACTGAAGCTTTCTTT,CASSVVHRANTEAFF
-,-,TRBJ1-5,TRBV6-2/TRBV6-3,TGTGCCAGCAGTTACGGTGACAGCAAGGGGGATCAGCCCCAGCATTTT,CASSYGDSKGDQPQHF
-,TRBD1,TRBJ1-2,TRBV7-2,TGTGCCAGCAGCTCACAGACAGGGGGCGGGTATGGCTACACCTTC,CASSSQTGGGYGYTF
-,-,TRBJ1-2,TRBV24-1,TGTGCCACCAGTGATTGGGGGGACCGATATGGCTACACCTTC,CATSDWGDRYGYTF
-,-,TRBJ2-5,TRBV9,TGTGCCAGCAACAGGGACCAAGAGACCCAGTACTTC,CASNRDQETQYF
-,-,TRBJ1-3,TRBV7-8,TGTGCCAGCAGCCCACACCTCCAGGGCAGCTCTGGAAACACCATATATTTT,CASSPHLQGSSGNTIYF
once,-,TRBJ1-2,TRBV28,TGTGCCAGCAGTTTATGGTCGGGTTTGAGTGGCTACACCTTC,CASSLWSGLSGYTF
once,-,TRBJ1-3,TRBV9,TGTGCCAGCAGCGTAGGGGGGGGTGATGGAAACACCATATATTTT,CASSVGGGDGNTIYF
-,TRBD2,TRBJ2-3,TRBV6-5,TGTGCCAGCAGAAGGACTAGCGGGAGCCCAGATACGCAGTATTTT,CASRRTSGSPDTQYF
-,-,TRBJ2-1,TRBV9,TGTGCCAGCAGCGCCGACATGAATGAGCAGTTCTTC,CASSADMNEQFF